This T cell receptor beta chain was found in a study of cytomegalovirus exposure and HLA in healthy donors (TCRdb year 2017). Describing the broader study: According to a later analysis, the approximately 120 validation repertoires were produced on the same platform as the 666 repertoires of the first cohort. To predict cytomegalovirus infection status, the study brought together high-throughput TCR immunosequencing, statistical association of individual TCRs with disease status, and machine learning. The study aimed to test whether signatures of past pathogen exposure could be identified by cataloging public T cell receptors. Besides the first cohort of about 730 subjects, a separate validation cohort made up of 120 different subjects was used.

On this clone: The antigen it binds to is not known. No quality values exist for individual bases; no much larger clone is one base distant.

Overall study outcomes, separate from this receptor: The validation cohort had no HLA typing available for a later analysis, so co-occurrence within that cohort was assessed over all 120 or so repertoires. Most TCR sequences were observed very rarely across donors, whereas some public TCRs were present in many individuals. A few of the identified cytomegalovirus-associated TCR beta chains were confirmed in vitro to be specific for cytomegalovirus antigens. The authors suggested that the approach could potentially be extended to other disease states and immunological phenotypes. Subsequent analysis determined that TCRs grouped into clusters in the first cohort also showed a tendency toward co-occurrence across the 90 to 150 validation repertoires, and 90% to 95% of cluster scores exceeded 0. A total of roughly 160 TCR beta chains were listed by the study as associated with cytomegalovirus. The classifier was reported to diagnose cytomegalovirus status with high specificity and sensitivity in both the original and validation cohorts.

The donors were included in the validation cohort of over a hundred subjects, a group kept apart from the roughly 670-subject first cohort. Library construction relied on the immunoSEQ multiplex PCR assay. Per the source publication's procedure: A statistical classification framework was developed to diagnose cytomegalovirus status using the catalog of TCR beta chain sequences. TCRdb stores this immuneACCESS table with in-frame sequences only. Part of the clones is absent; in the studies checked, under half of the shortfall reflects unresolved V genes, and no reason is known for the rest. The D gene and trimming were derived from the DNA, and the V and J assignments and clone size from that table. This sample lists 110,000 to 150,000 clones; approximately 94% were detected once. The ten largest clonotypes hold approximately 2% of the sample. This clonotype originated in a man aged 18 to 30 in good health and CMV-seropositive. Sequencing was done on a sample of PBMCs.

The DNA reads as follows: TGTGCCAGCAGCTTGAGGTTAGCGGGAGGTCGTGAGACCCAGTACTTC. Translated, it reads CASSLRLAGGRETQYF. This chain is built from TRBV5-4 and TRBJ2-5; 10 of the junction bases match TRBD2. From the cysteine through the phenylalanine, the CDR3 covers 16 amino acids. Only the CDR3 DNA stays, 48 bases, in frame from base 1. CDR1 and CDR2 (SGHNT, YYREEE) derive from the germline V gene (reference sequence). V is pruned by 1 base and J by 5 bases, leaving 8 bases of the junction without a gene match.